A single sample is the source of the 2 T cell receptor beta chains below, sequenced in a study of blood T cell repertoires in COVID-19. The data were produced by immunoSEQ multiplex PCR, yet TCRdb's version contains in-frame clones alone and is incomplete. Altogether some 270,000 clones are present, roughly 91% being singletons, with the ten largest covering about 2%. Sequences were obtained from PBMCs or T cells enriched from blood (not recorded which). The receptors were gathered from a woman between 55 and 75 years old who had recovered from COVID-19.

This clone was picked up one time. This chain joins TRBV5-1 and TRBJ2-7; 7 positions agree with TRBD1. From germline, CDR1 is SGHRS and CDR2 YFSETQ. V lost 2 bases to trimming and J lost 0 bases; unmatched junction nucleotides: 8. CDR3 length equals 16 residues. This CDR3 is CASSFPQTGSSYEQYF. Written as DNA, the CDR3 is TGCGCCAGCAGCTTCCCCCAGACAGGGAGCTCCTACGAGCAGTACTTC.

The CDR3 sequence is CASSLAGYSPLHF. CDR3 coding DNA: TGTGCCAGCAGTTTGGCGGGGTATTCACCCCTCCACTTT. V and J are TRBV27 and TRBJ1-6; D is uncertain. CDR1 and CDR2 (germline): MNHEY, SMNVEV (reference sequence). Trimming took off 3 bases at V and 8 bases at J, with 8 bases between the two ends. The CDR3 loop spans 13 amino acids.